This T cell receptor beta chain was observed in a study of response to subunit inactivated influenza vaccine. Study-level points and caveats: Authors suggested few new T cells are recruited by each seasonal influenza vaccination.

TCRdb used MiXCR to reprocess the RT-PCR reads, holding one entry per CDR3 protein. The sample includes fewer than 250,000 distinct CDR3 sequences, 13% to 15% of them seen just once. This clonotype was seen ten or more times. Its antigen is undetermined. Trimming at V came to 5 bases and at J to 2 bases, leaving 6 bases not matched to a gene. Looked up from germline, CDR1 is SGHVS and CDR2 is FQNEAQ. This CDR3 is 14 amino acids long. The starting material was CD8+ T cells sorted from PBMCs, obtained more than 4 days after vaccination. The receptor comes from a man aged 45-65 years who received an inactivated influenza vaccine. The J gene is TRBJ2-7, the V gene TRBV7-8; 7 nucleotides align to TRBD2. The CDR3 region is CASSRRGETYEQYF. CDR3 bases: TGTGCCAGCAGCCGACGGGGGGAGACCTACGAGCAGTACTTC.